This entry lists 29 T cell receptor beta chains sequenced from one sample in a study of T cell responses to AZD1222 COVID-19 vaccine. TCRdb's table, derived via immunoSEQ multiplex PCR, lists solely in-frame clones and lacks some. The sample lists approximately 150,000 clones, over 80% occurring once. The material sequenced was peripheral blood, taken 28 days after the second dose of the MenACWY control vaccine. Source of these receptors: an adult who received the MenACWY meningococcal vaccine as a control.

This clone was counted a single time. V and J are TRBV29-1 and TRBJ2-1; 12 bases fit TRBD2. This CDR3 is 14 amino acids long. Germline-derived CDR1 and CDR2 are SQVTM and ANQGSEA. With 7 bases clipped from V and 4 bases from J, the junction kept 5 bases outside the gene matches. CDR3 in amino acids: CSALGLAGYNEQFF. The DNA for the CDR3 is TGCAGCGCCCTAGGACTAGCGGGATACAATGAGCAGTTCTTC.

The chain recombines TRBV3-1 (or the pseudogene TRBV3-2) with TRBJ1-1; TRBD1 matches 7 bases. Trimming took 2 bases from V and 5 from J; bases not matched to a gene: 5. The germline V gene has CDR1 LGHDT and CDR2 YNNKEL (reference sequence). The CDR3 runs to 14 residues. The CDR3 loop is CASSQPTGKTEAFF. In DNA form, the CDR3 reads TGTGCCAGCAGCCAACCGACAGGGAAGACTGAAGCTTTCTTT.

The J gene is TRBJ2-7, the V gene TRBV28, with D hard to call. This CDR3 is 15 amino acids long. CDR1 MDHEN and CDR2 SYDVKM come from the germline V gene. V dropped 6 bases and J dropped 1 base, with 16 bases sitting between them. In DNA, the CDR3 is TGTGCCAGCAGCCTCCCCCCCCTAGGATCCTACGAGCAGTACTTC. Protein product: CASSLPPLGSYEQYF.

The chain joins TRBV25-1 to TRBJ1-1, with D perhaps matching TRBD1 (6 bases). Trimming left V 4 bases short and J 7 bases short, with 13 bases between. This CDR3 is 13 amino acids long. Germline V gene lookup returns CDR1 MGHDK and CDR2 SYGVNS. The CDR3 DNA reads TGTGCCAGCAGTGCCCGGGACATAGATGAAGCTTTCTTT. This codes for CASSARDIDEAFF. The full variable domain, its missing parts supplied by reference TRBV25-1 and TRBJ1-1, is EADIYQTPRYLVIGTGKKITLECSQTMGHDKMYWYQQDPGMELHLIHYSYGVNSTEKGDLSSESTVSRIRTEHFPLTLESARPSHTSQYLCASSARDIDEAFFGQGTRLTVV.

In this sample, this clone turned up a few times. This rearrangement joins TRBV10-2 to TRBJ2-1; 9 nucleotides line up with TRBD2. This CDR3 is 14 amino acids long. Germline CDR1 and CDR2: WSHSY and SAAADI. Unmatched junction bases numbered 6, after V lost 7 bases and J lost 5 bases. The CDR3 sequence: CASTSIAGDNEQFF. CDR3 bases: TGCGCCAGCACGTCTATAGCGGGAGACAATGAGCAGTTCTTC.

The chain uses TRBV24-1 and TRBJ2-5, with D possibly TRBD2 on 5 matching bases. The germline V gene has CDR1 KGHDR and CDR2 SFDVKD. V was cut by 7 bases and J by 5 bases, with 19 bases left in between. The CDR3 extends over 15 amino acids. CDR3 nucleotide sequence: TGTGCCACCAGCTCGCGGATAGCGTCAATGGAGACCCAGTACTTC. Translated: CATSSRIASMETQYF.

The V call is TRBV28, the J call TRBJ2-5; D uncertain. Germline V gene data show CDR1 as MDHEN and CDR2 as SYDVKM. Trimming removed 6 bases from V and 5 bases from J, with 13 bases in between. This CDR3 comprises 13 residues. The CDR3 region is CASRQAGYETQYF. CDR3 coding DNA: TGTGCCAGCAGACAAGCAGGTTATGAGACCCAGTACTTC.

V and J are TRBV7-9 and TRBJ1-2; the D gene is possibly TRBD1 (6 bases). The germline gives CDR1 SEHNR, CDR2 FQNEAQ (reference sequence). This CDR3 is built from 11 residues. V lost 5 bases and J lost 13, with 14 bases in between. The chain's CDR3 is CASSQTRGGTF. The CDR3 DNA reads TGTGCCAGCAGCCAAACCAGGGGTGGCACCTTC.

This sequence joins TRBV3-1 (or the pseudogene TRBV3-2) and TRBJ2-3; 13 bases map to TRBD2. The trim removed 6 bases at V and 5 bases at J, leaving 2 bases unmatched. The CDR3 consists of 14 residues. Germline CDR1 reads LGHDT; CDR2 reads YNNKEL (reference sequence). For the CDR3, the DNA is TGTGCCAGCAGGGGGACTAGCGGGAAAGATACGCAGTATTTT. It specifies CASRGTSGKDTQYF.

DNA of the CDR3: TGTGCCAGCAGCCGAGGCGGGCGGGACTACGAGCAGTACTTC. Translated, it gives CASSRGGRDYEQYF. The rearrangement links TRBV5-4 to TRBJ2-7; maybe TRBD2 (6 bases). Looked up from germline, CDR1 is SGHNT and CDR2 is YYREEE (reference sequence). The CDR3 is 14 residues long. V lost 4 bases, J lost 3 bases, and 14 bases lay in between.

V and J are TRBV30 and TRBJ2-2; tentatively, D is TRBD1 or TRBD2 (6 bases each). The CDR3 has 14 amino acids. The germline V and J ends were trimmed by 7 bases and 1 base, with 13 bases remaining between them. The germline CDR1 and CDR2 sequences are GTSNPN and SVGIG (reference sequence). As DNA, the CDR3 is TGTGCCTCCCTGGGGGGCGTGAACACCGGGGAGCTGTTTTTT. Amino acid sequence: CASLGGVNTGELFF.

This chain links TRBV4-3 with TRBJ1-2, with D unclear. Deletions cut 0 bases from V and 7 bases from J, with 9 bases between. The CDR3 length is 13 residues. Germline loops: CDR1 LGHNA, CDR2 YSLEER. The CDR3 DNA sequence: TGCGCCAGCAGCCAAGAGGGAGGGAGTGGCTACACCTTC. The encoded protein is CASSQEGGSGYTF.

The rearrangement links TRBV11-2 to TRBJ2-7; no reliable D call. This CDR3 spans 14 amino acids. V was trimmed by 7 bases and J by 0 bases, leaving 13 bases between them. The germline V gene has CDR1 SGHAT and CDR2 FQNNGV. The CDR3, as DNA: TGTGCCAGCAACAGAGGTGTCATCTCCTACGAGCAGTACTTC. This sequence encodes CASNRGVISYEQYF.

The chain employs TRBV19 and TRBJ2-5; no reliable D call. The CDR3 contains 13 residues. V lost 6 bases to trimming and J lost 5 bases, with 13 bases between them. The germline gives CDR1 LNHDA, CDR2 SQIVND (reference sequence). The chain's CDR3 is CASSPPRTETQYF. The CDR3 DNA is TGTGCCAGTAGCCCACCCCGGACCGAGACCCAGTACTTC.

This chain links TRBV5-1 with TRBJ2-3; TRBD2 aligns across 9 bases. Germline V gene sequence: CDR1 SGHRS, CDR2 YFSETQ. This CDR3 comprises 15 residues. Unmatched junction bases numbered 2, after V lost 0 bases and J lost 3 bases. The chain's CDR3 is CASSLGSGSTDTQYF. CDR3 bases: TGCGCCAGCAGCTTGGGTAGCGGGAGTACAGATACGCAGTATTTT.

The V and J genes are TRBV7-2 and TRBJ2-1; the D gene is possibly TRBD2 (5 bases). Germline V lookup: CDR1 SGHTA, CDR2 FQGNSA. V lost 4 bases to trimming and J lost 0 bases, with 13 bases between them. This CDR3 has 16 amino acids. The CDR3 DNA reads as TGTGCCAGCAGCTCCTGGACGGGAACCTCCTACAATGAGCAGTTCTTC. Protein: CASSSWTGTSYNEQFF.

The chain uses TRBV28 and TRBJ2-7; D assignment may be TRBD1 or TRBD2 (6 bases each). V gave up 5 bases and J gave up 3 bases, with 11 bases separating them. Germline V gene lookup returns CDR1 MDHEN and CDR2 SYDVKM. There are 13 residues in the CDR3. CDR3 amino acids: CASSQRGVYEQYF. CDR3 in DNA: TGTGCCAGCAGTCAAAGGGGGGTCTACGAGCAGTACTTC.

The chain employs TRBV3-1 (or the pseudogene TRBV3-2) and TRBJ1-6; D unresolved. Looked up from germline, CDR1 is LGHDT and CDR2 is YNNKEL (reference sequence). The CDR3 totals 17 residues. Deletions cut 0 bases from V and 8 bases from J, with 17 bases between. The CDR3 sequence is CASSQDPRGTLDSPLHF. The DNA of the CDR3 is TGTGCCAGCAGCCAAGATCCGAGAGGCACCCTTGATTCACCCCTCCACTTT.

Written as DNA, the CDR3 is TGTGCCAGCGCAAAAGAATTCTCTGGAAACACCATATATTTT. This gives the protein CASAKEFSGNTIYF. The V gene is TRBV9, the J gene TRBJ1-3, with D unclear. The germline V gene has CDR1 SGDLS and CDR2 YYNGEE. The CDR3 totals 14 residues. The V end lost 7 bases, the J end lost 0 bases, and 11 bases lay between the germline ends.

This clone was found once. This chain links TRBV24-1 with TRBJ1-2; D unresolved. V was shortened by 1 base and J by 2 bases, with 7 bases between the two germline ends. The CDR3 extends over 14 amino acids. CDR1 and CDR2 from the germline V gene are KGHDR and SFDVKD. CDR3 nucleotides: TGTGCCACCAGTGATTTAGTCAGGAACTATGGCTACACCTTC. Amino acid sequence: CATSDLVRNYGYTF.

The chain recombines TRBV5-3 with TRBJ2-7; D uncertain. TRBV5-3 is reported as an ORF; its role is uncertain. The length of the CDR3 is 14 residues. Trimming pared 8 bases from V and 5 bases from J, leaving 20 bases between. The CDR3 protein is CASLAHPLGNEQYF. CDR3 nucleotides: TGTGCCAGCCTCGCGCATCCCCTAGGCAACGAGCAGTACTTC.

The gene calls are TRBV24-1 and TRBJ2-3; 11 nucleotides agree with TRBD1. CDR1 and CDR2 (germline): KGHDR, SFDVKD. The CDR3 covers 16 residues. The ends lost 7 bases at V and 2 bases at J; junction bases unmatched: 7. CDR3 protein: CATSGGQGANTDTQYF. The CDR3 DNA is TGTGCCACCAGCGGCGGACAGGGGGCGAACACAGATACGCAGTATTTT.

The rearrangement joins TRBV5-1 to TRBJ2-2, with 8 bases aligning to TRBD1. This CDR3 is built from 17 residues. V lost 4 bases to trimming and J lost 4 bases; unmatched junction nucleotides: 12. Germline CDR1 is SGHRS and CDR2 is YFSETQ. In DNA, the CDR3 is TGCGCCAGCAGCAATACGGGCCAGGGGGCTTTCACCGGGGAGCTGTTTTTT. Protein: CASSNTGQGAFTGELFF.

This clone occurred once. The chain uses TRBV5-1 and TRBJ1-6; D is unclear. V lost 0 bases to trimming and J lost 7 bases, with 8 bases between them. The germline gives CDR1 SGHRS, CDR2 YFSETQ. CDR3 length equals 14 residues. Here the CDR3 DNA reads TGCGCCAGCAGCTTGGACGGTTTGAATTCACCCCTCCACTTT. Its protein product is CASSLDGLNSPLHF.

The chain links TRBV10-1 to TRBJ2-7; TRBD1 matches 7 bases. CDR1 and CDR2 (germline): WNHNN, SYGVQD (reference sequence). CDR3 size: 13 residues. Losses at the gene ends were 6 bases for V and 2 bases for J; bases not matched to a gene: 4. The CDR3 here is CASSPGQPYEQYF. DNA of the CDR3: TGCGCCAGCAGCCCGGGACAGCCCTACGAGCAGTACTTC.

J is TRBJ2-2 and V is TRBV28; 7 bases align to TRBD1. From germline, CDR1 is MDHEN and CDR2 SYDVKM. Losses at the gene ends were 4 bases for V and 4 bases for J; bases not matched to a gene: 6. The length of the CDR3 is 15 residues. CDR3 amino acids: CASSYLTGPTGELFF. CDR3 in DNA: TGTGCCAGCAGTTATCTGACAGGGCCCACCGGGGAGCTGTTTTTT.

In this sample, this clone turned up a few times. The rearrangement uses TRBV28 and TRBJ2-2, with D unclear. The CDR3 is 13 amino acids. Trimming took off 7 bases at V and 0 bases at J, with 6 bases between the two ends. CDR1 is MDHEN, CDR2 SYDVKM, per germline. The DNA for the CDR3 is TGTGCCAGCAATCCGGCGAACACCGGGGAGCTGTTTTTT. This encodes CASNPANTGELFF.

The CDR3 sequence: CATSRVHNEQFF. CDR3 in DNA: TGTGCCACCTCCCGAGTCCACAATGAGCAGTTCTTC. The genes are TRBV24-1 and TRBJ2-1; D gene unclear. The V and J ends lost 9 bases and 5 bases respectively, with 10 bases between them. Germline V gene data show CDR1 as KGHDR and CDR2 as SFDVKD. This CDR3 is 12 amino acids long.

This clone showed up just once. The CDR3 region has the DNA TGTGCCAGCAGCTTAGGGCTAGTTGGCTATGAGCAGTTCTTC. Amino acid sequence: CASSLGLVGYEQFF. The chain recombines TRBV7-8 with TRBJ2-1; no definite D call. Trimming took off 1 base at V and 8 bases at J, with 12 bases between the two ends. The germline V gene encodes CDR1 SGHVS and CDR2 FQNEAQ. This CDR3 contains 14 residues.